This entry features one T cell receptor beta chain sequence. Its antigen is not known. The CDR3 does not close with the conserved phenylalanine or tryptophan, likely indicating a read error. Sorting selected naive CD8 T cells with a CD8+CD4-CCR7+CD45RA+ phenotype. CDR3 length equals 15 residues. Trimming cost V 1 base and J 3 bases, with 12 bases left between them. In germline, CDR1 is SNHLY, CDR2 FYNNEI. The authors built bulk TCR libraries by previously described methods with listed TCR primers. Each CDR3 protein is one row after TCRdb ran MiXCR on the PCR reads. This sample yields some 100,000 distinct CDR3 sequences, of which around 20% are seen a single time; roughly 0.85% belongs to the top ten. These data originate in a study of molecular identifiers for immune sequencing clone quantification. Study-wide results and caveats: Shared barcodes on identical TCR molecules could underestimate the sizes of highly expanded clones.

This TCR was recovered from a human donor in good health. Some libraries in this study had Jurkat cell RNA spiked in. This chain uses TRBV2 with TRBJ1-2; maybe TRBD1 (6 bases). The sample comprised naive CD8+ T cells from blood, with Jurkat cell RNA spiked in. As to subset: FACS-sorted CD8+CD4-CCR7+CD45RA+ naive T cells. DNA for the CDR3: TGTGCCAGCAGTGAAGAGCAGGGGAACGACTATGGCTACACCCTC. Translating gives CASSEEQGNDYGYTL.